Shown below are 4 T cell receptor beta chains from a single sample sequenced in a study of blood T cell repertoires in COVID-19. TCRdb's copy holds only in-frame clones and misses some; the assay was immunoSEQ multiplex PCR. Counted here are about 210,000 clones, approximately 78% occurring once; the ten biggest clones make up around 12%. Source material: peripheral blood. The receptors come from a woman between 40 and 55 years old with acute or convalescent COVID-19.

The CDR3 bases are TGTGCCAGCAGTTCCCCCGGGACAGGCCAGTATGGCTACACCTTC. Translating gives CASSSPGTGQYGYTF. J is TRBJ1-2 and V is TRBV6-5; 8 nucleotides agree with TRBD1. This CDR3 region has 15 residues. Germline assignment: CDR1 MNHEY and CDR2 SVGAGI. V lost 4 bases and J lost 5; bases outside the gene matches: 9.

V is TRBV11-2 and J is TRBJ2-7, with 8 bases identical to TRBD2. V lost 0 bases, J lost 6 bases, and 13 bases stayed unmatched. The CDR3 is made up of 17 amino acids. Germline assignment: CDR1 SGHAT and CDR2 FQNNGV. CDR3 nucleotide sequence: TGTGCCAGCAGCTTAGATCAGGTGACTAGCGTCGGGGGCGAGCAGTACTTC. Protein sequence: CASSLDQVTSVGGEQYF.

This clone has just a few counts. The rearrangement joins TRBV6-6 to TRBJ2-2; 7 nucleotides agree with TRBD1. Germline CDR1 reads MNHNY; CDR2 reads SVGAGI (reference sequence). This CDR3 region has 15 residues. Trimming removed 6 bases from V and 6 bases from J; junction bases left unmatched: 10. The CDR3 DNA reads TGTGCCAGCAGCCCACAGGGGATAAGCGCCGGGGAGCTGTTTTTT. Amino acids: CASSPQGISAGELFF.

This sequence joins TRBV9 and TRBJ1-1, with D hard to call. Looked up from germline, CDR1 is SGDLS and CDR2 is YYNGEE. CDR3 length: 15 amino acids. The germline V and J ends were trimmed by 4 bases and 2 bases, with 15 bases remaining between them. The CDR3 region is CASSPPRARNTEAFF. The DNA for the CDR3 is TGTGCCAGCAGCCCTCCGAGGGCTCGCAACACTGAAGCTTTCTTT.